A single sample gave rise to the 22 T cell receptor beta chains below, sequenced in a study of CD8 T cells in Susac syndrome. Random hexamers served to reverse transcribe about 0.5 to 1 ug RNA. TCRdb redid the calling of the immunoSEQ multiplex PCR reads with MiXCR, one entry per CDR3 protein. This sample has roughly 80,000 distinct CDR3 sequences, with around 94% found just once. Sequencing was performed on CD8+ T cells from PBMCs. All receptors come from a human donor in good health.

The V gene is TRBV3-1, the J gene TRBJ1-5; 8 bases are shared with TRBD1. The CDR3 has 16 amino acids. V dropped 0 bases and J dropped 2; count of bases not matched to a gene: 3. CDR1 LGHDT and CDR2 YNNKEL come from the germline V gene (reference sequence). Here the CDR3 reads CASSQDRGQGNQPQHF. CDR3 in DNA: TGTGCCAGCAGCCAAGATCGGGGACAGGGCAATCAGCCCCAGCATTTT.

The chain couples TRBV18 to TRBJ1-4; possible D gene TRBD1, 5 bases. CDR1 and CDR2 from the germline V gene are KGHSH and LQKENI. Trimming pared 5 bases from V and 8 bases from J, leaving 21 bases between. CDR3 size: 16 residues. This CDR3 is CASSSQYRMVDEKLFF. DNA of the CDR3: TGTGCCAGCTCATCTCAGTACAGGATGGTAGACGAAAAACTGTTTTTT.

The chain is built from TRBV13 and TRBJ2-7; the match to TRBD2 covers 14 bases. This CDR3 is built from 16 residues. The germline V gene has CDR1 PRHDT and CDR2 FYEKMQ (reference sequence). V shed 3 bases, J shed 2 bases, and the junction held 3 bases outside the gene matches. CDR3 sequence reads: CASSFRTSGRTYEQYV. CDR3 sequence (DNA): TGTGCCAGCAGCTTCAGGACTAGCGGGAGGACCTACGAGCAGTACGTC.

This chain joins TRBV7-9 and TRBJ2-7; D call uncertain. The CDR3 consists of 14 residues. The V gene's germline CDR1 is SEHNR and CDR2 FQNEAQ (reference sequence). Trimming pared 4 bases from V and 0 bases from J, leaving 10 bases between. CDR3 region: CASSYRAYSYEQYV. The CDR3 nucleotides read TGTGCCAGCAGCTACCGGGCCTACTCCTACGAGCAGTACGTC.

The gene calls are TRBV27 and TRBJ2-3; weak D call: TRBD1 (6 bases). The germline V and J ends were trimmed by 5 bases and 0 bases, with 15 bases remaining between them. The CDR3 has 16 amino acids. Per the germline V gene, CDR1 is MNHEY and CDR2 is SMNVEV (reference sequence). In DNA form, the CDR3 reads TGTGCCAGCAGTCTGAGGACAGACACTAGCACAGATACGCAGTATTTT. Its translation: CASSLRTDTSTDTQYF.

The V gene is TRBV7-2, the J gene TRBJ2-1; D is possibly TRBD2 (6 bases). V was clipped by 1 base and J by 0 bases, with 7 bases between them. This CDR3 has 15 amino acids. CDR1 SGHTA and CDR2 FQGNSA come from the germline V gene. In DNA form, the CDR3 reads TGTGCCAGCAGCTTAGACGGGAGCTCCTACAATGAGCAGTTCTTC. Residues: CASSLDGSSYNEQFF.

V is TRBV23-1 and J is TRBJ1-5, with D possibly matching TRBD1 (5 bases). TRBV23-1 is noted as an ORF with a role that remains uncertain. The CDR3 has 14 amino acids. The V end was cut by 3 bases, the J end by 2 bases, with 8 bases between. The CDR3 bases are TGCGCCAGCAGTCATCGGGGCGGCAATCAGCCCCAGCATTTT. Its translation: CASSHRGGNQPQHF.

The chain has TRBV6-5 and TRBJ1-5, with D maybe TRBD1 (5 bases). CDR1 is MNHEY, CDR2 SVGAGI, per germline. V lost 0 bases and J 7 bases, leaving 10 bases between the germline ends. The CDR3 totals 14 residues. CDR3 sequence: CASSYSGVRQPQHF. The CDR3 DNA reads TGTGCCAGCAGTTACTCGGGGGTCAGGCAGCCCCAGCATTTT.

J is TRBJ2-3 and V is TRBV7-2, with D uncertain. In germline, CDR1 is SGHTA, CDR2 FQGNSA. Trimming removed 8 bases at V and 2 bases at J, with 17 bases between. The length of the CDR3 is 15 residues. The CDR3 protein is CASFRPDHSTDTQYF. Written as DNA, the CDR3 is TGTGCCAGCTTCAGGCCGGACCACTCCACAGATACGCAGTATTTT. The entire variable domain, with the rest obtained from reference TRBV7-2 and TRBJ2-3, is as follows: GAGVSQSPSNKVTEKGKDVELRCDPISGHTALYWYRQSLGQGLEFLIYFQGNSAPDKSGLPSDRFSAERTGGSVSTLTIQRTQQEDSAVYLCASFRPDHSTDTQYFGPGTRLTVL.

The CDR3 DNA reads TGTGCCAGCACTCGAAGCGGAAGCTCCTACAATGAGCAGTTCTTC. This gives the protein CASTRSGSSYNEQFF. J is TRBJ2-1 and V is TRBV12-3 or TRBV12-4; possible D gene TRBD2, 5 bases. With 7 bases removed from V and 0 bases from J, the gap between germline ends came to 13 bases. The CDR3 is 15 residues long.

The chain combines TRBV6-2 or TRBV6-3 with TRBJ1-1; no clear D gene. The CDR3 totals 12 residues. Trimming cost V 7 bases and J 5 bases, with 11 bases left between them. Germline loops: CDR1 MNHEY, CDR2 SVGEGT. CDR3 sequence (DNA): TGTGCCAGCACGGGCAGAAGGACTGAAGCTTTCTTT. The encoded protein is CASTGRRTEAFF.

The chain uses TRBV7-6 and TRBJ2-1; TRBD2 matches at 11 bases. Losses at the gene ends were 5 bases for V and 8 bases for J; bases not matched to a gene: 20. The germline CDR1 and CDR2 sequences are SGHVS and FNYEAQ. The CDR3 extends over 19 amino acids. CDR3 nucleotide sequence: TGTGCCAGCAGCCCATTCCCCCCTGATAGCGGGGGGGCCTTGTATGAGCAGTTCTTC. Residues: CASSPFPPDSGGALYEQFF.

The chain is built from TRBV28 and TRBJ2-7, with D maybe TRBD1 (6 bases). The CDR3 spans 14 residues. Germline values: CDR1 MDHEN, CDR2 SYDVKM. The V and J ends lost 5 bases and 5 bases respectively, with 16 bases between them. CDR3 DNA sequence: TGTGCCAGCAGTCGAACAGGGATAATGAACGAGCAGTACGTC. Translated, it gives CASSRTGIMNEQYV.

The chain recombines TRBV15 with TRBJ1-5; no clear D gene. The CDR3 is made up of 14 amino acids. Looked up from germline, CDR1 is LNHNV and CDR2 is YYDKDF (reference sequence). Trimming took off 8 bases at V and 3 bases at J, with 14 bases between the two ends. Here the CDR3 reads CATADREINQPQHF. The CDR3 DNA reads TGTGCCACCGCTGATAGGGAGATCAATCAGCCCCAGCATTTT.

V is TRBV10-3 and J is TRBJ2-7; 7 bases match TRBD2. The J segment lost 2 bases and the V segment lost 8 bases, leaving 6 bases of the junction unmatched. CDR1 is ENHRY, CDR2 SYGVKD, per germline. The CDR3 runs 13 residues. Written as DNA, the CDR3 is TGTGCCATCTCCGGCGGGGGACCCTACGAGCAGTACGTC. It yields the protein CAISGGGPYEQYV.

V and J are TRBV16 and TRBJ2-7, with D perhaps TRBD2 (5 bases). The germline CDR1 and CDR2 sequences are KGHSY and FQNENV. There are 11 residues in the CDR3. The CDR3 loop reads CASTQGGEQYV. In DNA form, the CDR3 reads TGTGCCAGCACCCAAGGAGGAGAGCAGTACGTC.

CDR3 sequence: CASSHAWGETQYF. The CDR3 DNA is TGCGCCAGCAGCCACGCCTGGGGGGAGACCCAGTACTTC. V and J are TRBV4-1 and TRBJ2-5; D may be TRBD1 or TRBD2 (5 bases each). Germline CDR1 reads MGHRA; CDR2 reads YSYEKL. V was pared by 3 bases and J by 5 bases, with 10 bases between. This CDR3 is 13 amino acids long.

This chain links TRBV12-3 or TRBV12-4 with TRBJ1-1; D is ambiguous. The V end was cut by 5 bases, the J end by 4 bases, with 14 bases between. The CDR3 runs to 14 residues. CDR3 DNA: TGTGCCAGCAGTACCACCACCGTGAGCACTGAAGCTTTCTTT. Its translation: CASSTTTVSTEAFF.

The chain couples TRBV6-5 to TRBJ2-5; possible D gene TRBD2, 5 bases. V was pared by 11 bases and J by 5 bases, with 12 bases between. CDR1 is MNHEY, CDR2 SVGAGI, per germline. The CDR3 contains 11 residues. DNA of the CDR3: TGTGCCGCCCGGGGTTTGGAGACCCAGTACTTC. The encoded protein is CAARGLETQYF.

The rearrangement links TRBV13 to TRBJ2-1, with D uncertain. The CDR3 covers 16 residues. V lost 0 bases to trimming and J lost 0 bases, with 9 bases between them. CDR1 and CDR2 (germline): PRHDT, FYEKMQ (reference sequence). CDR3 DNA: TGTGCCAGCAGCTTAGGTCCCCGTAGCTCCTACAATGAGCAGTTCTTC. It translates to CASSLGPRSSYNEQFF.

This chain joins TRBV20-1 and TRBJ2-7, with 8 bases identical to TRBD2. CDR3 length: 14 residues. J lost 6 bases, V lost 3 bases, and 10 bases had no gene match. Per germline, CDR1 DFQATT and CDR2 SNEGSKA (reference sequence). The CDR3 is CSARPAGVYGEQYV. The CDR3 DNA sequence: TGCAGTGCTAGGCCAGCGGGAGTATATGGCGAGCAGTACGTC.

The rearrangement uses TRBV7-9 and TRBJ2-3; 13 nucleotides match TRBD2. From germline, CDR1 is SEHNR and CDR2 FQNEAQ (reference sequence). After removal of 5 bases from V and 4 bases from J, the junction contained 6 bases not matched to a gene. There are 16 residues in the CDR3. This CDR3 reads CASSKTSGRFPDTQYF. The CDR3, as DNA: TGTGCCAGCAGCAAGACTAGCGGGAGGTTCCCAGATACGCAGTATTTT. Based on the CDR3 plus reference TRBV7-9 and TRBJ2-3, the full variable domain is DTGVSQNPRHKITKRGQNVTFRCDPISEHNRLYWYRQTLGQGPEFLTYFQNEAQLEKSRLLSDRFSAERPKGSFSTLEIQRTEQGDSAMYLCASSKTSGRFPDTQYFGPGTRLTVL.